The rows below give T cell receptor beta chains drawn from one sample of a study of T cells in Graves' hyperthyroidism and ophthalmopathy. In TCRdb, the multiplex PCR reads were re-called with MiXCR into one record per CDR3 protein. The sample lists 190,000 or so distinct CDR3 sequences, 15% to 20% occurring once. The material sequenced was blood. These receptor sequences come from a man aged 40-50 years with Graves' hyperthyroidism. Each CDR3 is given with its conserved first and last residue. D genes are given only for firm matches. The size of a clone is reported for some rows only, either as once, few or many, or as a class for expanded clones.

clone size	D gene	J gene	V gene	CDR3 protein	CDR3 DNA
many	NA	TRBJ2-5	TRBV4-3	CASSVDGGSAQYF	TGCGCCAGCAGCGTCGACGGGGGCTCGGCCCAGTACTTC
many	NA	TRBJ2-5	TRBV7-2	CASSFNDGQETQYF	TGTGCCAGCAGCTTTAACGACGGACAAGAGACCCAGTACTTC
many	NA	TRBJ1-1	TRBV18	CASSPQNTEAFF	TGTGCCAGCAGTCCTCAGAACACTGAAGCTTTCTTT
many	NA	TRBJ1-1	TRBV6-1	CASSYGLMGNTEAFF	TGTGCCAGCAGTTACGGACTGATGGGGAACACTGAAGCTTTCTTT
NA	TRBD2	TRBJ2-1	TRBV20-1	CSARAGGRHEQFF	TGCAGTGCTAGGGCGGGGGGCCGTCATGAGCAGTTCTTC
few	TRBD1	TRBJ2-5	TRBV6-5	CASSYPGTGGGGKYF	TGTGCCAGCAGTTACCCCGGGACAGGGGGCGGGGGGAAGTACTTC
many	NA	TRBJ2-5	TRBV6-1	CASRDTGFAAQYF	TGTGCCAGCAGAGATACAGGGTTCGCGGCCCAGTACTTC
many	NA	TRBJ2-1	TRBV7-9	CASTRTDDYNEQFF	TGTGCCAGCACCAGGACAGACGACTACAATGAGCAGTTCTTC
NA	TRBD2	TRBJ2-1	TRBV3-1	CASSQDPVLAGGDNEQFF	TGCGCCAGCAGCCAAGATCCGGTACTAGCGGGGGGCGACAATGAGCAGTTCTTC
NA	NA	TRBJ2-2	TRBV20-1	CSARDQRKGDTGELFF	TGCAGTGCTAGAGATCAACGTAAGGGGGACACCGGGGAGCTGTTTTTT
many	TRBD1	TRBJ2-1	TRBV30	CAWDRDRGYNEQFF	TGTGCCTGGGACCGGGACAGGGGGTACAATGAGCAGTTCTTC
NA	NA	TRBJ1-1	TRBV10-3	CAISESEGVIGTEAFF	TGTGCCATCAGTGAGTCGGAAGGGGTAATCGGCACTGAAGCTTTCTTT
many	TRBD1	TRBJ2-7	TRBV3-1	CASSPGTGISGEQYF	TGTGCCAGCAGCCCCGGGACAGGGATTTCGGGAGAGCAGTACTTC
many	NA	TRBJ2-3	TRBV20-1	CSARLAITDTQYF	TGCAGTGCTCGGCTAGCGATTACAGATACGCAGTATTTT
many	TRBD2	TRBJ2-2	TRBV11-3	CASSQGLAGVTGELFF	TGTGCCAGCAGCCAGGGACTAGCGGGGGTCACCGGGGAGCTGTTTTTT
NA	TRBD1	TRBJ2-1	TRBV19	CASSIRRTGGSYNERFF	TGTGCCAGTAGTATCCGCCGGACAGGGGGCTCCTACAATGAGCGGTTCTTC
many	NA	TRBJ1-5	TRBV3-1	CASSQIESNQPQHF	TGTGCCAGCAGCCAAATAGAAAGCAATCAGCCCCAGCATTTT
few	TRBD1	TRBJ1-2	TRBV4-1	CASSPQGGGYGYTF	TGCGCCAGCAGCCCTCAGGGGGGAGGCTATGGCTACACCTTC
many	TRBD2	TRBJ2-5	TRBV5-1	CASSLERGARETQYF	TGCGCCAGCAGCTTGGAGCGGGGGGCACGGGAGACCCAGTACTTC
many	TRBD1	TRBJ2-7	TRBV10-3	CAISDRDRAAYEQYF	TGTGCCATCAGTGACCGGGACAGGGCGGCCTACGAGCAGTACTTC
NA	NA	TRBJ1-2	TRBV7-2	CASSLAPGLYGYTF	TGTGCCAGCAGCTTAGCCCCGGGCCTCTATGGCTACACCTTC
many	NA	TRBJ2-3	TRBV5-1	CASSLLGDTDTQYF	TGCGCCAGCAGCTTGTTAGGGGACACAGATACGCAGTATTTT
NA	NA	TRBJ2-1	TRBV6-2/TRBV6-3	CASERSSYNEQFF	TGTGCCAGCGAAAGGAGCTCCTACAATGAGCAGTTCTTC
many	NA	TRBJ1-1	TRBV18	CASSPNGDAEAFF	TGTGCCAGCTCACCTAATGGGGACGCTGAAGCTTTCTTT
many	NA	TRBJ2-3	TRBV2	CASSLANAIDTQYF	TGTGCCAGCAGCCTTGCCAACGCGATAGATACGCAGTATTTT
many	NA	TRBJ2-7	TRBV7-9	CASSLFGEYEQYF	TGTGCCAGCAGCTTATTCGGGGAATACGAGCAGTACTTC
NA	NA	TRBJ2-1	TRBV28	CASSLQGSLTEQFF	TGTGCCAGCAGTTTACAGGGGAGCCTCACTGAGCAGTTCTTC
NA	NA	TRBJ1-6	TRBV7-6	CASSLRGEVCSPLHF	TGTGCCAGCAGCTTAAGGGGGGAAGTATGTTCACCCCTCCACTTT
NA	NA	TRBJ1-1	TRBV5-6	CASSLGWSEAFF	TGTGCCAGCAGCTTGGGGTGGAGTGAAGCTTTCTTT
many	NA	TRBJ1-1	TRBV14	CASSQGLDTEAFF	TGTGCCAGCAGCCAAGGCCTAGACACTGAAGCTTTCTTT
many	NA	TRBJ2-3	TRBV20-1	CSARPDAGRGPVDTQYF	TGCAGTGCTAGACCGGATGCGGGGCGGGGGCCCGTGGATACGCAGTATTTT
NA	NA	TRBJ2-7	TRBV9	CASSVGQGSSEQYF	TGTGCCAGCAGCGTAGGGCAGGGGAGCTCCGAGCAGTACTTC
NA	TRBD2	TRBJ2-2	TRBV6-2/TRBV6-3	CASSTPKLYSGVVTGELFF	TGTGCCAGCAGTACACCCAAGTTGTATAGCGGGGTCGTCACGGGGGAGCTGTTTTTT
NA	TRBD2	TRBJ2-7	TRBV6-2/TRBV6-3	CASSYLGLAGYEQYF	TGTGCCAGCAGTTACCTCGGACTAGCGGGGTACGAGCAGTACTTC
many	TRBD1	TRBJ1-2	TRBV28	CASRHRTGTFIPYGYTF	TGTGCCAGCAGACACAGGACAGGCACTTTCATTCCCTATGGCTACACCTTC
NA	NA	TRBJ2-2	TRBV12-5	CASGPRGPNTGELFF	TGTGCTAGTGGCCCGCGAGGCCCGAACACCGGGGAGCTGTTTTTT
few	NA	TRBJ1-3	TRBV5-6	CASSLLWTSGNTIYF	TGTGCCAGCAGCTTGTTGTGGACCTCTGGAAACACCATATATTTT
many	NA	TRBJ1-5	TRBV5-4	CASSFDTNQPQHF	TGTGCCAGCAGCTTTGACACCAATCAGCCCCAGCATTTT
NA	NA	TRBJ1-4	TRBV14	CASRPNSQHGKLFF	TGTGCCAGCAGACCCAACTCTCAGCATGGAAAACTGTTTTTT
NA	NA	TRBJ1-2	TRBV4-3	CASSQDSTRGYTF	TGCGCCAGCAGCCAAGATTCGACTCGAGGCTACACCTTC
few	NA	TRBJ2-1	TRBV9	CASSVEGGRYNEQFF	TGTGCCAGCAGCGTAGAGGGCGGTAGGTACAATGAGCAGTTCTTC
many	NA	TRBJ2-7	TRBV2	CASSLWDKGEQYF	TGTGCCAGCAGCCTCTGGGACAAGGGGGAGCAGTACTTC
many	NA	TRBJ1-5	TRBV20-1	CSASPLGGGGQPQHF	TGCAGTGCTAGTCCTCTTGGAGGGGGTGGTCAGCCCCAGCATTTT
NA	TRBD1	TRBJ1-1	TRBV7-9	CASRQGQGPLNTEAFF	TGTGCCAGCAGGCAAGGACAGGGGCCCCTGAACACTGAAGCTTTCTTT
many	NA	TRBJ1-2	TRBV7-2	CASSLLGGYGYTF	TGTGCCAGCAGCTTATTAGGGGGTTATGGCTACACCTTC
NA	TRBD2	TRBJ2-6	TRBV7-9	CASSGGRGMAGANVLTF	TGTGCCAGCAGCGGGGGGAGGGGAATGGCTGGGGCCAACGTCCTGACTTTC
many	NA	TRBJ2-1	TRBV7-3	CASSFLGGHEQFF	TGTGCCAGCAGCTTTCTTGGGGGACATGAGCAGTTCTTC
few	NA	TRBJ1-1	TRBV18	CASSPDRTEAFF	TGTGCCAGCTCACCGGATCGCACTGAAGCTTTCTTT
NA	TRBD1	TRBJ2-7	TRBV10-1	CASNRDRTYEQYF	TGCGCCAGCAACCGGGACAGGACCTACGAGCAGTACTTC
many	NA	TRBJ2-7	TRBV6-1	CASRRLRSSYEQYF	TGTGCCAGCAGGAGACTTCGAAGCTCCTACGAGCAGTACTTC
few	NA	TRBJ1-3	TRBV19	CASRGGLPYSGNTIYF	TGTGCCAGTAGGGGCGGCCTTCCCTACTCTGGAAACACCATATATTTT